The clone carrying this TCR beta chain showed up just once. Data came from immunoSEQ multiplex PCR; TCRdb stores just in-frame clones and leaves some out. The sample contains roughly 50,000 clones, roughly 80% of which appear only once. Single viable CD3+CD4+CD8-CD45RO+ cells were sorted as the memory CD4+ T cells. Trimming cost V 6 bases and J 4 bases, with 13 bases left between them. This CDR3 has 13 amino acids. Per germline, CDR1 SGHKS and CDR2 YYEKEE (reference sequence). This sample stems from a study of memory CD4+ T cells and cytomegalovirus serostatus. The source of this sequence is an adult in good health and CMV-seronegative. The chain has TRBV5-5 and TRBJ1-1; TRBD1 is a possible D gene (6 bases). The sample taken for sequencing was memory CD4+ T cells from blood. CDR3 sequence (DNA): TGTGCCAGCATCCCCGGGGGCGGCACTGAAGCTTTCTTT. Its protein is CASIPGGGTEAFF.